The subject of this entry is one TCR beta chain. Participants, about 18 to 89 years old, spanned under 25 US areas. Per the original data handling: Quantification of nucleated cells was approximated via reference gene primer amplification. Sequencing was performed with immunoSEQ multiplex PCR; in TCRdb, only in-frame clones are kept and a portion is missing. Clone size and V and J calls were adopted from that table, with D and trimming inferred from the DNA. The repertoire includes a few hundred thousand clones, roughly nine tenths of them detected once, and 0.95% to 1.5% sits in the top ten. This sample is part of a study of blood T cell repertoires in COVID-19. Overall study context: Sample material is recorded as cDNA or gDNA derived from T cells, B-cell-depleted T cells, or PBMCs.

Input material: PBMCs or T cells enriched from blood (not recorded which). The source of this sequence is a human donor in a cohort exposed to, infected with or recovered from COVID-19 (not recorded which). The donor label of this sample is uncertain.

The CDR3 loop reads CASSLMASGEPTDTQYF. The CDR3 DNA is TGCGCCAGCAGCTTGATGGCTAGCGGGGAACCCACAGATACGCAGTATTTT. The V call is TRBV5-1, the J call TRBJ2-3, with 9 bases fitting TRBD2. CDR3 length equals 17 residues. After removal of 1 base from V and 2 bases from J, the junction contained 8 bases not matched to a gene. In germline, CDR1 is SGHRS, CDR2 YFSETQ.